The sequence of this T cell receptor (beta chain) was determined in a study of CD8 T cell repertoires and HIV-1 epitope variants. At the level of the study: Each of Twenty-five Gag and Nef epitope peptides stimulated a separate culture. Equal numbers of autologous T cell-negative cells presented antigen to enriched T cells.

To note about this clone: Antigen specificity is unknown.

Trimming removed 2 bases at V and 3 bases at J, with 13 bases between. Per germline, CDR1 MNHEY and CDR2 SVGAGI. This CDR3 is built from 15 residues. Repertoires were generated with immunoSEQ multiplex PCR, while TCRdb's copy carries only in-frame clones and drops some. The table has about 5,500 clones, around 72% seen once. Sequenced material: cultured CD8+ T cells derived from PBMCs. The sequence was obtained from a male donor with HIV. This sequence joins TRBV6-5 and TRBJ1-2; tentatively, D is TRBD1 (5 bases). The CDR3 spells CASSYSQGTDYGYTF. The DNA for the CDR3 is TGTGCCAGCAGTTACAGTCAGGGTACAGACTATGGCTACACCTTC.